Sequencing of this T cell receptor (beta chain) was carried out in a study of blood T cell repertoires in COVID-19. About the study: COVID-19 samples from acute and convalescent phases originated in the United States, Italy and Spain. Sources were T cells, B-cell-depleted T cells, or PBMCs; the material itself was cDNA or gDNA.

How the authors handled the data: The assay estimated nucleated cells by amplifying reference gene primers. Sequencing was performed with immunoSEQ multiplex PCR; in TCRdb, only in-frame clones are kept and a portion is missing. V and J calls and clone size are given by that table; D and trimming were obtained from the DNA. The sample has approximately 200,000 clones; 65% to 90% are singletons. The trim removed 3 bases at V and 5 bases at J, leaving 8 bases unmatched. CDR1 is MDHEN, CDR2 SYDVKM, per germline. This CDR3 is 16 amino acids long. The sequence was obtained from a human donor in a cohort sampled during active COVID-19. Sequenced: peripheral blood. The chain links TRBV28 to TRBJ2-2; 8 bases align to TRBD1. The CDR3 loop is CASSLPQGVGTGELFF. The CDR3 DNA is TGTGCCAGCAGTTTGCCACAGGGGGTAGGGACCGGGGAGCTGTTTTTT.